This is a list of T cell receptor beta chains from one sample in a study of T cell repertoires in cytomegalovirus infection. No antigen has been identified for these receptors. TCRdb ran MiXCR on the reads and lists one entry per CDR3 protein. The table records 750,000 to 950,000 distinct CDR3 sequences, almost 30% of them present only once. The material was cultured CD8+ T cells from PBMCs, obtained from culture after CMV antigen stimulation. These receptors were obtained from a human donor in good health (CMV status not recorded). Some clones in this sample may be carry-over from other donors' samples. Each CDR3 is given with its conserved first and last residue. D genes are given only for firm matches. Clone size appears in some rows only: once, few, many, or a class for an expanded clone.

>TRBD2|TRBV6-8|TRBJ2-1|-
TGTGCCAGCAGCCAAAGGGGAGGGGTCGGGACTGAGCAGCTCTTC
CASSQRGGVGTEQLF
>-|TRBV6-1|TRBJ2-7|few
TGTGCCAGCAGTGAAGCGAAATTGAGCAACCCCTACTACGAGCAGTACTTC
CASSEAKLSNPYYEQYF
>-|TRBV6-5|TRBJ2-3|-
TGTGCCAGCAGTTTGGGGGCGCACTTGGATACGCAGTATTTT
CASSLGAHLDTQYF
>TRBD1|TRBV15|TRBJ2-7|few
TGTGCCACCAGCTCCTGGAGGGGGACAGGGTGGAGCGAGCAGTACTTC
CATSSWRGTGWSEQYF
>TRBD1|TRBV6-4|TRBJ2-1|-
TGTGCCAGCAGTGTAGAGGACAGGGGGCATCATGAGCAGTTCTTC
CASSVEDRGHHEQFF
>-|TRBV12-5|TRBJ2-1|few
TGTGCTAGTGGTTTGGTACGACCAGCTGGGAATGAGCAGTTCTTC
CASGLVRPAGNEQFF
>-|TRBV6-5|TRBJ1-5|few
TGTGCCAGCAGTTACTCGGCGGGGGAGAGCAATCAGCCCCAGCATTTT
CASSYSAGESNQPQHF
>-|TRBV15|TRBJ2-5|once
TGTGCCACCAGCAGAGAGTTTCGGGAGACCCAGTACTTC
CATSREFRETQYF
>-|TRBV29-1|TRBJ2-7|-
TGCAGCGTCGGGGTGGGGGCCTACGAGCAGTACTTC
CSVGVGAYEQYF
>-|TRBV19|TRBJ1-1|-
TGTGCCAGCGAGGGAGAATTGAACACTGAAGCTTTCTTT
CASEGELNTEAFF
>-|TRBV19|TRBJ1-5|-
TGTGCCAGTAGTATGGGGGTTCCCCAGCCCCAGCATTTT
CASSMGVPQPQHF
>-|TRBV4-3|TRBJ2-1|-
TGCGCCAGCAGCCAAGACGGGCTCAGGGAGACCTACAATGAGCAGTTCTTC
CASSQDGLRETYNEQFF
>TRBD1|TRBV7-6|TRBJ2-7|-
TGTGCCAGCAGCCACAGGGGTTCAAACGAGCAGTACTTC
CASSHRGSNEQYF
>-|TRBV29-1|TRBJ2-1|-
TGCAGCGTTGAAGATCCGACAGAAACCTACAATGAGCAGTTCTTC
CSVEDPTETYNEQFF
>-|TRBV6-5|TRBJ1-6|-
TGTGCCAGCAGTTACCGGACAGCCGCCTATAATTCACCCCTCCACTTT
CASSYRTAAYNSPLHF
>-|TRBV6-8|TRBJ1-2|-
TGTGCCAGCAGTTACCAGTTGGGGGTGGGAGGCTACACCTTC
CASSYQLGVGGYTF
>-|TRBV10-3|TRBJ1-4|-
TGTGCCATCAGTGACAGGGATGAAAAACTGTTTTTT
CAISDRDEKLFF
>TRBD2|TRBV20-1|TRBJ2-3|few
TGCAGTGCTATCCAAATAGCGGGGGGTATAGATACGCAGTATTTT
CSAIQIAGGIDTQYF
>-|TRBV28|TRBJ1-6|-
TGTGCCACCAAGCAACTTTCCTATAATTCACCCCTCCACTTT
CATKQLSYNSPLHF
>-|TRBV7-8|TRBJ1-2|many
TGTGCCAGCAGCTTGGGGAAAGTGGCTGGGACCTATGGCTACACCTTC
CASSLGKVAGTYGYTF